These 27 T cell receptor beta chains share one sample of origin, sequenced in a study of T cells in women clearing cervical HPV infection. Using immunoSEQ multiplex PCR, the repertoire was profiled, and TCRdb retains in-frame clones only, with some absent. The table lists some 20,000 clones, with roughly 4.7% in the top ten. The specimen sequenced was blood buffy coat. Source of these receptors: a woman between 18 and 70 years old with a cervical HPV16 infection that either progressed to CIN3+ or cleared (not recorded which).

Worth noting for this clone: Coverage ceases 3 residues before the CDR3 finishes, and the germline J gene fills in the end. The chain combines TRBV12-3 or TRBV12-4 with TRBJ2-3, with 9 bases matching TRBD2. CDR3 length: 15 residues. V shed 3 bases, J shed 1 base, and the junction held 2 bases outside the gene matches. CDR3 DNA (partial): TGTGCCAGCAGTTTTCCTAGCGGGGGCACAGATACG. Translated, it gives CASSFPSGGTDT. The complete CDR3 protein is CASSFPSGGTDTQYF.

The CDR3 here is CASSQEARARYNSPLHF. Partial CDR3 DNA: TGTGCCAGCAGCCAAGAAGCCAGGGCACGTTATAATTCACCC. The J gene is TRBJ1-6, the V gene TRBV14, with D maybe TRBD1 (5 bases). Read coverage stops 3 residues before the CDR3 terminus; the germline J gene supplies the remainder. Per germline, CDR1 SGHDN and CDR2 FVKESK. The V gene lost 0 bases and the J gene lost 4 bases, with 13 bases spanning the gap. This CDR3 is 17 amino acids long.

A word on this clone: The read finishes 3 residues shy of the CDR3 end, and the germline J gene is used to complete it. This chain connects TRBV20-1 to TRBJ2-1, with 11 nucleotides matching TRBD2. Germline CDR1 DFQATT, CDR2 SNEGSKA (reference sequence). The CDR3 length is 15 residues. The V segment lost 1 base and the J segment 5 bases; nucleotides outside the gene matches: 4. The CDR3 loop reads CSARVAGGPNNEQFF. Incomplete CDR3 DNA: TGCAGTGCTAGAGTAGCGGGGGGGCCCAACAATGAG.

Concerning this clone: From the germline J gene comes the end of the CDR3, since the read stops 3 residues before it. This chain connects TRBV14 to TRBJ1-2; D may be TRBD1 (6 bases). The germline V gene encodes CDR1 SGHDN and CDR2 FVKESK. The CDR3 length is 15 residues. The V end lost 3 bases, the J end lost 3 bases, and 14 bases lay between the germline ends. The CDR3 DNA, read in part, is TGTGCCAGCAGCCAGATACAGGGAGCGGACTATGGC. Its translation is CASSQIQGADYG. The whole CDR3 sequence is CASSQIQGADYGYTF.

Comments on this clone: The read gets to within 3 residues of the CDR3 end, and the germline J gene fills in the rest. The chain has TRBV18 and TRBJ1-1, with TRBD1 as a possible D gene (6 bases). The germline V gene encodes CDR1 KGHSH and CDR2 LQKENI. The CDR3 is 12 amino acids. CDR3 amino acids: CASSLNRVEAFF. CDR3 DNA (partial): TGTGCCAGCTCACTCAACAGGGTCGAG.

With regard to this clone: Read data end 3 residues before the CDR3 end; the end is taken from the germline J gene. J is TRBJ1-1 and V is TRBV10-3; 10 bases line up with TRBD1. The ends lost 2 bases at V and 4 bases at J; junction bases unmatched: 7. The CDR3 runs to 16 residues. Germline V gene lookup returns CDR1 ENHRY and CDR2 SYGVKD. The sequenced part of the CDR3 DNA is TGTGCCATCAGTGAGGTGTTGGACAGGGGGTTCACTGAA. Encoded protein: CAISEVLDRGFTE. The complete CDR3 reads CAISEVLDRGFTEAFF.

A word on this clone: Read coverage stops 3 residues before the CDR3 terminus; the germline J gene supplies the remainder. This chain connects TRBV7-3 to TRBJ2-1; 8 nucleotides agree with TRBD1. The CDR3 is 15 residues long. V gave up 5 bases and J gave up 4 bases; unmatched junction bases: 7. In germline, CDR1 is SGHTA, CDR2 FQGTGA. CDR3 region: CASSLAGQEYNEQFF. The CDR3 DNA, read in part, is TGTGCCAGCAGCCTCGCGGGACAGGAGTACAATGAG.

The CDR3 bases that were read are TGCAGTGCCCGACCTAGCGGGGGTCCCAAAAACATT. Translating gives CSARPSGGPKNI. The full CDR3 sequence reads CSARPSGGPKNIQYF. This chain joins TRBV20-1 and TRBJ2-4; TRBD2 aligns across 10 bases. The read falls 3 residues short of the CDR3 end, and the missing part is taken from the germline J gene. From germline, CDR1 is DFQATT and CDR2 SNEGSKA (reference sequence). This CDR3 contains 15 residues. The J segment lost 2 bases and the V segment lost 6 bases, leaving 7 bases of the junction unmatched.

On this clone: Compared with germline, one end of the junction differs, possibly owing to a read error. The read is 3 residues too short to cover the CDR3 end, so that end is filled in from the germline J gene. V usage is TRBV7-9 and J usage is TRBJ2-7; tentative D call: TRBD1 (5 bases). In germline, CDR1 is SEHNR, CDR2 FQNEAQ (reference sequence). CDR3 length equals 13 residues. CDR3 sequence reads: CSSSLGQAYEQYF. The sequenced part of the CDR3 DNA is TGTTCCAGCAGCTTGGGGCAGGCCTACGAG.

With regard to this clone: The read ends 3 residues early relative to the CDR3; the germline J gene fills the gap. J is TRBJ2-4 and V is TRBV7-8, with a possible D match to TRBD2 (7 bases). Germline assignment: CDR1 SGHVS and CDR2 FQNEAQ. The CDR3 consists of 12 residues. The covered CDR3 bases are TGTGCCAGCAGCTTTCGAGGGGGGGGT. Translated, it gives CASSFRGGG. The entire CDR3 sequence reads CASSFRGGGQYF.

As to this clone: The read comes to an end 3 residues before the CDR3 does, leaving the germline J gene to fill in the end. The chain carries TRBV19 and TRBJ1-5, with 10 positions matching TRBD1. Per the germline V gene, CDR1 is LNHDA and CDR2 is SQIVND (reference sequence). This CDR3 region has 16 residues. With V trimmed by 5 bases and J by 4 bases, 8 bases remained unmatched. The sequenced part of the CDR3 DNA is TGTGCCAGTAGTCTCCGCTGGACAGGGGGAAATCAGCCC. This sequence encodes CASSLRWTGGNQP. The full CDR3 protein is CASSLRWTGGNQPQHF.

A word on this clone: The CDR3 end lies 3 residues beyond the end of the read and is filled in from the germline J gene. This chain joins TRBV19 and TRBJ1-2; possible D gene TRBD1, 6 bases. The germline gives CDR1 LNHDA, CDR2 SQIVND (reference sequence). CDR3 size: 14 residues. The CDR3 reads CASSTRGGHNDYTF. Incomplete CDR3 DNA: TGTGCCAGTAGTACACGCGGGGGACACAATGAC.

This CDR3 is CASSDLRDRVWDANTGELFF. The part of the CDR3 DNA that was read is TGTGCCAGCAGTGACCTCCGGGACAGGGTTTGGGACGCGAACACCGGGGAG. The J gene is TRBJ2-2, the V gene TRBV6-4; TRBD1 matches at 9 bases. The read finishes 3 residues shy of the CDR3 end, and the germline J gene is used to complete it. Germline V gene sequence: CDR1 MRHNA, CDR2 SNTAGT. This CDR3 contains 20 residues. J lost 0 bases, V lost 2 bases, and 13 bases had no gene match.

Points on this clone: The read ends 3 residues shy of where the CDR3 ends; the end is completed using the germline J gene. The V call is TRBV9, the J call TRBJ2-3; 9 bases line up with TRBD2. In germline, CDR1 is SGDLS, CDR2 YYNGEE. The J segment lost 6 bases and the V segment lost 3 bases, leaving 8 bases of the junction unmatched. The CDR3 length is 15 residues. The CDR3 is CASSGGGEGMDTQYF. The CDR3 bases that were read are TGTGCCAGCAGCGGCGGGGGGGAGGGGATGGATACG.

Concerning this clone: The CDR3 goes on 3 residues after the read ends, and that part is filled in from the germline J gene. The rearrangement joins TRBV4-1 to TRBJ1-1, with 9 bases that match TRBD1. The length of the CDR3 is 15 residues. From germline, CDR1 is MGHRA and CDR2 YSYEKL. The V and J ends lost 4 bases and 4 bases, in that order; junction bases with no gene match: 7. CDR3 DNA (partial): TGCGCCAGCAGCCCCCGGACAGGGGTGACCACTGAA. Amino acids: CASSPRTGVTTE. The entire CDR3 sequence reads CASSPRTGVTTEAFF.

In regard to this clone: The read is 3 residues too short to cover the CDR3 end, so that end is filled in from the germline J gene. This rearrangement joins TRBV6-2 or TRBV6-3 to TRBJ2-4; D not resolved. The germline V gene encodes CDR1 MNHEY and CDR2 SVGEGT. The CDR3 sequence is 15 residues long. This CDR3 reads CASSYSIIGGQPQYF. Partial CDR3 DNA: TGTGCCAGCAGTTACTCGATAATAGGCGGTCAGCCT.

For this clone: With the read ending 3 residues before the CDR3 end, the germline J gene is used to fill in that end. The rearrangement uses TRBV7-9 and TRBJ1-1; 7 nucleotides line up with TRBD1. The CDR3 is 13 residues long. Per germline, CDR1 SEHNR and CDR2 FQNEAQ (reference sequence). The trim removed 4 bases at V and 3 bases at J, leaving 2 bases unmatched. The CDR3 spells CASSYGTDTEAFF. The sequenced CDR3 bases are TGTGCCAGCAGCTACGGGACAGACACTGAA.

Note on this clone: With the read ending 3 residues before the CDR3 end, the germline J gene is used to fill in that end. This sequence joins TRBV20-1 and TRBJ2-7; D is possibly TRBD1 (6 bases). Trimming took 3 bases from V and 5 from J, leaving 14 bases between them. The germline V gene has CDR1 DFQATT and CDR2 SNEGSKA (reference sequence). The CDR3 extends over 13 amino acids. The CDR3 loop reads CSARPAGVHEQYF. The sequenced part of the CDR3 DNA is TGCAGTGCTAGGCCCGCAGGGGTGCACGAG.

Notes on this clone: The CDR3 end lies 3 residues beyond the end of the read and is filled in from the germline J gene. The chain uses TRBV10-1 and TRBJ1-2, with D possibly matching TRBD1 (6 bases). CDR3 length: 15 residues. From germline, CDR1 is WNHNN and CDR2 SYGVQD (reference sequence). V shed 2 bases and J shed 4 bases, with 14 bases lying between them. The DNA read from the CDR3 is TGCGCCAGCAGTGAGCAGGGACACCCTACCTATGGC. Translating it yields CASSEQGHPTYG. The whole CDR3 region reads CASSEQGHPTYGYTF.

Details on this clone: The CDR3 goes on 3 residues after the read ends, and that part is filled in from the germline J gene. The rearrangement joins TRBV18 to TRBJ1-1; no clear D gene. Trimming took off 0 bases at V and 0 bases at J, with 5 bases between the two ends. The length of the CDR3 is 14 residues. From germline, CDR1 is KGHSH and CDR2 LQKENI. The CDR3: CASSPPAMNTEAFF. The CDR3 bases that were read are TGTGCCAGCTCACCACCAGCGATGAACACTGAA.

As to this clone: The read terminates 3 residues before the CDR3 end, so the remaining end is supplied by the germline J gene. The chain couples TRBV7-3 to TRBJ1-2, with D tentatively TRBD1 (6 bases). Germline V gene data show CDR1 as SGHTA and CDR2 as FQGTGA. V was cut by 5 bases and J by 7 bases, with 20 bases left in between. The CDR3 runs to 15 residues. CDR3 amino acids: CASSNNPGQGSGYTF. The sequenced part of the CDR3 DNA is TGTGCCAGCAGCAACAACCCGGGACAAGGGAGTGGC.

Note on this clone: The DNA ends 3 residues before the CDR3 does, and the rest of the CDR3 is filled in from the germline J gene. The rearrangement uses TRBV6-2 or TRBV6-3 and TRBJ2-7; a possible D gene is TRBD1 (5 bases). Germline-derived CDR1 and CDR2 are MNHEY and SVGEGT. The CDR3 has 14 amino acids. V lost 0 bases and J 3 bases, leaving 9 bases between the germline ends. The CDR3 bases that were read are TGTGCCAGCAGTTACTCGATAAGGGGCTACGAG. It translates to CASSYSIRGYE. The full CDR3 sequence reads CASSYSIRGYEQYF.

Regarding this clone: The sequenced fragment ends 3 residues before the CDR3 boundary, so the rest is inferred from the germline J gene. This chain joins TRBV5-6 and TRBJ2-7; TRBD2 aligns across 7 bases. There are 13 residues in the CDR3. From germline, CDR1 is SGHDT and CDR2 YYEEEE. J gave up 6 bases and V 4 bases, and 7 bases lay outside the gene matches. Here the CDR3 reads CASSLGWGGEQYF. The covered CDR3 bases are TGTGCCAGCAGCCTAGGCTGGGGGGGCGAG. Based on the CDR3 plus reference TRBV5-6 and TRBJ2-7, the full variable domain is DAGVTQSPTHLIKTRGQQVTLRCSPKSGHDTVSWYQQALGQGPQFIFQYYEEEERQRGNFPDRFSGHQFPNYSSELNVNALLLGDSALYLCASSLGWGGEQYFGPGTRLTVT.

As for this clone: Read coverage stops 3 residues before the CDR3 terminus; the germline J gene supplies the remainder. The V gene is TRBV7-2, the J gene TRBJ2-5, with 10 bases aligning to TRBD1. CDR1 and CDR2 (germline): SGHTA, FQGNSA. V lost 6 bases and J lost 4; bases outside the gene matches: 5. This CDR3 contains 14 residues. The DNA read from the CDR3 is TGTGCCAGCAGTTCGACAGGGGGCCGAGAGACC. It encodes CASSSTGGRET. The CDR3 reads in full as CASSSTGGRETQYF.

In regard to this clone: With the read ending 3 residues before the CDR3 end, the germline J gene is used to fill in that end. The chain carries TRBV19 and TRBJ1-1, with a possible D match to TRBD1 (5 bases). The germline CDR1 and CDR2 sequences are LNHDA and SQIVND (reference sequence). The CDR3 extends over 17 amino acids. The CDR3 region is CASSIGLAGEPTDTAFF. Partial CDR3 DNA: TGTGCCAGTAGTATAGGACTAGCGGGGGAGCCCACAGATACG.

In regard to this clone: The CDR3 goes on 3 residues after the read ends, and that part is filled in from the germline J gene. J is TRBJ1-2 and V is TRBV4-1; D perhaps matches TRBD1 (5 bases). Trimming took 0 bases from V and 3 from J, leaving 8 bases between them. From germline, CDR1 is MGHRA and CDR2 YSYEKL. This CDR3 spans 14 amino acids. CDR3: CASSQESGHYGYTF. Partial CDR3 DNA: TGCGCCAGCAGCCAAGAGTCAGGGCACTATGGC.

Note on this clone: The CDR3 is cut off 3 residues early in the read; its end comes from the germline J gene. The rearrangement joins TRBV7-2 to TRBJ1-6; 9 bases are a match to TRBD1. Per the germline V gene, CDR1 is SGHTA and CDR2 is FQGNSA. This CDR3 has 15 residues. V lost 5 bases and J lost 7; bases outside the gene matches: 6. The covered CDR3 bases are TGTGCCAGCAGCCAGATGGGGACAGGGAATTCACCC. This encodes CASSQMGTGNSP. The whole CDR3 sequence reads CASSQMGTGNSPLHF.